This T cell receptor (beta chain) derives from a study of T-cell memory formation after mild COVID-19 (dated by TCRdb to about 2021). The study in broad terms: Most TCR sequence clusters were specific to one of the two donors. The cohort comprised two young, previously healthy adult volunteers, one female and one male. In a couple of donors, T-cell clones that expanded and contracted after mild COVID-19 were tracked by sequencing TCRalpha and TCRbeta repertoires over time. Overall study results and their limits: Clones that contracted from day 15 to 85 showed balanced CD4/CD8 phenotypes, whereas a second wave of clones that expanded from day 15 to 37 leaned towards CD4+. Only two mild cases were covered in the study, and larger cohorts including severe cases with pre-infection samples were considered necessary. The second-wave clones that peaked on day 37 were not confirmed to be SARS-CoV-2 specific. Contracting CD4+ clones appeared mostly in the CM and EM memory subsets, whereas CD8+ clones were enriched in EMRA. The detection of some responding clones in pre-infection memory suggests that pre-existing cross-reactive memory T cells joined the SARS-CoV-2 response.

This clonotype came up many times. Its antigen is unknown. The sample holds no much larger clone one base away, and base qualities are not on file. TCRdb records Illumina NovaSeq 6000 as the sequencer. Using 5'RACE with constant-segment primers, TCRalpha and TCRbeta cDNA libraries were constructed, with sample barcodes and unique molecular identifiers added in the process. RNA was extracted from every sample with Trizol reagent. The libraries were amplified in two PCR steps, and the second step added a second sample barcode and Illumina TruSeq adapters. Sequencing of the libraries was done on an Illumina NovaSeq, producing 2 x 150 bp paired-end reads. The study's own analysis went as follows. The reads were demultiplexed and collapsed into UMI-guided consensus sequences using migec v1.2.7. Using mixcr v2.1.11, UMI consensuses were aligned to TRA and TRB V and J templates and then assembled into clonotypes. A clonotype was counted as expanded or contracted only when both edgeR and NoisET called the clonotype significant, with the noise models trained on biological replicates. For edgeR calls, a false discovery rate-adjusted p below 0.01 and a log2 fold-change threshold of 1 were applied. As an exploratory analysis of dynamics, max-normalized trajectories of the 1000 most abundant clonotypes were examined with PCA combined with hierarchical clustering. Each responding clone was given a CD4 or CD8 phenotype based on the CD4+ and CD8+ repertoires, which had been sequenced separately. TCRdb reanalyzed the raw reads on its own, using fastp at Q25 for trimming and MiXCR for clone calling, and kept in-frame beta chains. Each CDR3 protein appears once, grouped with its most common genes and DNA. The V and J calls come from TCRdb's annotation, not from the publication. This sample lists roughly 130,000 distinct CDR3 sequences; approximately 5.9% were detected once. The ten biggest clones cover over 2% of the sample.

The germline V and J ends show losses of 7 bases and 10 bases respectively, and no gene match explains 15 bases of the junction. The CDR3 starts with the cysteine, ends with the phenylalanine, and has 15 residues. The retained sequence is limited to the CDR3, 45 bases, with the frame set at the first base. Reading the germline V gene (reference sequence) gives CDR1 SEHNR and CDR2 FQNEAQ. Ficoll-Paque density gradient centrifugation was used to isolate PBMCs. The sample was PBMCs or a T cell subset sorted from them (not recorded which). The V and J genes are TRBV7-9 and TRBJ2-1; 8 central nucleotides agree with TRBD1. The TCR originated in an adult woman who had mild COVID-19 (a few samples of this study predate the infection). The sample titles of this study are shuffled in the database, so cell type and time point are left out; the donor was told from shared clones. The DNA sequence is TGTGCCAGCACCCTCATAGCAGGGGGCCCGGGGGAGCAGTTCTTC. Its protein is CASTLIAGGPGEQFF.